The next 22 T cell receptor beta chains were all read from a single sample in a study of cytomegalovirus exposure and HLA in healthy donors. Primers: 60 Vbeta forward and 13 Jbeta reverse. Data came from immunoSEQ multiplex PCR; TCRdb stores just in-frame clones and leaves some out. The sample yields 100,000 or so clones, 75% to 85% seen once. The sequenced sample consisted of PBMCs. The receptors derive from a man aged 30 to 39 in good health and CMV-seronegative.

The rearrangement links TRBV9 to TRBJ1-1; TRBD1 agrees at 7 bases. The V segment lost 3 bases and the J segment 0 bases; nucleotides outside the gene matches: 17. CDR1 is SGDLS and CDR2 is YYNGEE in the germline V gene. The CDR3 has 19 amino acids. Written as DNA, the CDR3 is TGTGCCAGCAGCGCGGTACCAGACCCCGGGACAGCCATGAACACTGAAGCTTTCTTT. Its translation is CASSAVPDPGTAMNTEAFF.

The V call is TRBV30, the J call TRBJ1-2, with D tentatively TRBD1 (5 bases). The CDR3 loop spans 12 amino acids. Germline CDR1 GTSNPN, CDR2 SVGIG (reference sequence). The germline V and J ends were trimmed by 2 bases and 7 bases, with 11 bases remaining between them. This CDR3 is CAWSSQGGGYTF. The CDR3 bases are TGTGCCTGGAGTTCCCAGGGTGGTGGCTACACCTTC.

The sample holds a few counts of this clone. The chain recombines TRBV7-9 with TRBJ1-5, with 9 bases fitting TRBD1. The CDR3 covers 14 residues. CDR1 is SEHNR and CDR2 is FQNEAQ in the germline V gene (reference sequence). Losses at the gene ends were 1 base for V and 7 bases for J; bases not matched to a gene: 2. CDR3 nucleotide sequence: TGTGCCAGCAGCTTAGGACAGGGGGACCAGCCCCAGCATTTT. This codes for CASSLGQGDQPQHF.

This chain uses TRBV28 with TRBJ2-4, with D perhaps TRBD1 (6 bases). Germline-derived CDR1 and CDR2 are MDHEN and SYDVKM. This CDR3 comprises 13 residues. V shed 7 bases and J shed 13 bases, with 20 bases lying between them. The CDR3 region has the DNA TGTGCCAGCAATAGGGGGACGCCACCCGACCAGTACTTC. This sequence encodes CASNRGTPPDQYF.

V gene TRBV7-9 combines with J gene TRBJ1-1, with no clear D. V was shortened by 5 bases and J by 3 bases, with 16 bases between the two germline ends. Germline V gene sequence: CDR1 SEHNR, CDR2 FQNEAQ (reference sequence). CDR3 length equals 15 residues. CDR3 in amino acids: CASSPPSPAYTEAFF. The CDR3 region has the DNA TGTGCCAGCAGCCCCCCGAGTCCCGCTTACACTGAAGCTTTCTTT.

This chain links TRBV28 with TRBJ2-4; weak D call: TRBD1 (6 bases). Per the germline V gene, CDR1 is MDHEN and CDR2 is SYDVKM. Trimming stripped 5 bases from V and 0 bases from J, with 11 bases between. The CDR3 is 15 amino acids. CDR3 protein: CASSQTGLAKNIQYF. CDR3 nucleotide sequence: TGTGCCAGCAGTCAGACAGGATTAGCCAAAAACATTCAGTACTTC.

This chain's CDR3 is CSVGTGESTDTQYF. The CDR3 nucleotides are TGCAGCGTTGGGACAGGGGAGTCCACAGATACGCAGTATTTT. The V and J genes are TRBV29-1 and TRBJ2-3, with 9 bases that match TRBD1. V gave up 4 bases and J gave up 2 bases; unmatched junction bases: 4. The germline CDR1 and CDR2 sequences are SQVTM and ANQGSEA. The CDR3 spans 14 residues.

The chain couples TRBV11-2 to TRBJ2-6, with TRBD2 as a possible D gene (6 bases). The CDR3 covers 18 residues. Germline CDR1 SGHAT, CDR2 FQNNGV. Trimming pared 1 base from V and 0 bases from J, leaving 13 bases between. The CDR3 coding sequence is TGTGCCAGCAGCTTAGTTAGCGGTCGGCGCTCTGGGGCCAACGTCCTGACTTTC. Protein product: CASSLVSGRRSGANVLTF.

This chain uses TRBV30 with TRBJ1-1; a weak D match, TRBD1 (5 bases). The CDR3 consists of 17 residues. Germline CDR1 GTSNPN, CDR2 SVGIG (reference sequence). V lost 2 bases to trimming and J lost 2 bases, with 21 bases between them. CDR3 sequence (DNA): TGTGCCTGGAGTCAAGGACCCCAGGGAGGCCGAAACACTGAAGCTTTCTTT. The encoded protein is CAWSQGPQGGRNTEAFF.

This clone has only a few counts. The genes are TRBV29-1 and TRBJ1-1; no clear D gene. V was shortened by 2 bases and J by 1 base, with 8 bases between the two germline ends. The CDR3 runs 13 residues. Germline-derived CDR1 and CDR2 are SQVTM and ANQGSEA. CDR3 nucleotides: TGCAGCGTTGAACGGGATTCGAACACTGAAGCTTTCTTT. Protein sequence: CSVERDSNTEAFF.

This chain links TRBV7-2 with TRBJ2-1, with D possibly matching TRBD2 (6 bases). Looked up from germline, CDR1 is SGHTA and CDR2 is FQGNSA. The CDR3 is made up of 15 amino acids. Trimming removed 5 bases from V and 8 bases from J, with 19 bases in between. CDR3 in amino acids: CASSPDGGSDYEQFF. CDR3 coding DNA: TGTGCCAGCAGCCCAGACGGGGGTAGCGATTATGAGCAGTTCTTC.

The chain links TRBV9 to TRBJ2-3; 7 bases map to TRBD2. Germline assignment: CDR1 SGDLS and CDR2 YYNGEE. V was clipped by 2 bases and J by 3 bases; unmatched bases: 6. The CDR3 has 15 amino acids. The CDR3 nucleotides read TGTGCCAGCAGCGTTGGCGGGAGCTTTACAGATACGCAGTATTTT. Its translation is CASSVGGSFTDTQYF.

In its sample, this clone was seen once. The rearrangement links TRBV7-2 to TRBJ2-5; possible D gene TRBD2, 5 bases. CDR3 size: 14 residues. With 3 bases removed from V and 1 base from J, the gap between germline ends came to 9 bases. Germline V gene data show CDR1 as SGHTA and CDR2 as FQGNSA. The CDR3: CASSFGDFQETQYF. In nucleotides, the CDR3 is TGTGCCAGCAGCTTCGGGGATTTCCAAGAGACCCAGTACTTC.

The chain uses TRBV5-1 and TRBJ1-2; 8 nucleotides line up with TRBD1. CDR3 size: 16 residues. Germline lookup yields CDR1 SGHRS and CDR2 YFSETQ. V shed 1 base, J shed 3 bases, and the junction held 8 bases outside the gene matches. The CDR3 DNA reads TGCGCCAGCAGCTTGACGACAGGGGTGCCCTACTATGGCTACACCTTC. This codes for CASSLTTGVPYYGYTF.

This chain connects TRBV6-1 to TRBJ2-3, with D possibly matching TRBD1 (5 bases). Germline V gene lookup returns CDR1 MNHNS and CDR2 SASEGT. Trimming stripped 1 base from V and 2 bases from J, with 10 bases between. The CDR3 length is 15 residues. The CDR3 region is CASSEVRQITDTQYF. The CDR3 coding sequence is TGTGCCAGCAGTGAAGTCAGACAGATCACAGATACGCAGTATTTT.

J is TRBJ2-5 and V is TRBV29-1; 11 bases agree with TRBD2. CDR3 length: 17 residues. Losses at the gene ends were 2 bases for V and 9 bases for J; bases not matched to a gene: 17. Germline lookup yields CDR1 SQVTM and CDR2 ANQGSEA. CDR3 residues: CSVEINPGTSGSAAQYF. Here the CDR3 DNA reads TGCAGCGTTGAAATTAACCCCGGGACTAGCGGTTCAGCGGCCCAGTACTTC.

DNA for the CDR3: TGTGCCAGCTTGAGTGCAGGGTTGAGAACAGGATCCTACAATGAGCAGTTCTTC. It is translated as CASLSAGLRTGSYNEQFF. The chain couples TRBV18 to TRBJ2-1; D is perhaps TRBD1 (5 bases). Trimming cost V 7 bases and J 1 base, with 23 bases left between them. CDR3 length: 18 residues. CDR1 is KGHSH, CDR2 LQKENI, per germline.

CDR3 protein: CASSHDIQSYNEQFF. DNA for the CDR3: TGTGCCAGCAGTCACGACATCCAGTCCTACAATGAGCAGTTCTTC. The chain couples TRBV27 to TRBJ2-1; D not certain. The V and J ends lost 5 bases and 1 base respectively, with 12 bases between them. Germline CDR1 is MNHEY and CDR2 is SMNVEV (reference sequence). CDR3 length: 15 amino acids.

The chain combines TRBV28 with TRBJ2-7; D gene ambiguous. With 6 bases removed from V and 2 bases from J, the gap between germline ends came to 5 bases. Looked up from germline, CDR1 is MDHEN and CDR2 is SYDVKM. This CDR3 is 11 amino acids long. The CDR3 here is CASSPAYEQYF. CDR3 sequence (DNA): TGTGCCAGCAGCCCCGCCTACGAGCAGTACTTC.

V usage is TRBV2 and J usage is TRBJ1-3; weak D call: TRBD1 (6 bases). The CDR3 spans 17 residues. Germline loops: CDR1 SNHLY, CDR2 FYNNEI. Trimming cost V 0 bases and J 3 bases, with 15 bases left between them. The CDR3 region has the DNA TGTGCCAGCAGTGAAGCGATGGGGGGGCGCAATGGAAACACCATATATTTT. Its translation is CASSEAMGGRNGNTIYF.

The V and J genes are TRBV19 and TRBJ1-4; 9 bases are shared with TRBD1. The V segment lost 4 bases and the J segment 11 bases; nucleotides outside the gene matches: 14. CDR3 size: 16 residues. Germline assignment: CDR1 LNHDA and CDR2 SQIVND (reference sequence). CDR3 nucleotide sequence: TGTGCCAGTAGTACCACTTCCGGGACAGGGACAGATAAACTGTTTTTT. It encodes CASSTTSGTGTDKLFF.

This clone was detected once. This chain uses TRBV7-3 with TRBJ2-7, with a possible D match to TRBD2 (6 bases). The germline V and J ends were trimmed by 5 bases and 0 bases, with 14 bases remaining between them. The CDR3 spans 15 residues. Germline lookup yields CDR1 SGHTA and CDR2 FQGTGA. DNA for the CDR3: TGTGCCAGCAGCGAAGGTAGCGGAATCTCCTACGAGCAGTACTTC. It encodes CASSEGSGISYEQYF.